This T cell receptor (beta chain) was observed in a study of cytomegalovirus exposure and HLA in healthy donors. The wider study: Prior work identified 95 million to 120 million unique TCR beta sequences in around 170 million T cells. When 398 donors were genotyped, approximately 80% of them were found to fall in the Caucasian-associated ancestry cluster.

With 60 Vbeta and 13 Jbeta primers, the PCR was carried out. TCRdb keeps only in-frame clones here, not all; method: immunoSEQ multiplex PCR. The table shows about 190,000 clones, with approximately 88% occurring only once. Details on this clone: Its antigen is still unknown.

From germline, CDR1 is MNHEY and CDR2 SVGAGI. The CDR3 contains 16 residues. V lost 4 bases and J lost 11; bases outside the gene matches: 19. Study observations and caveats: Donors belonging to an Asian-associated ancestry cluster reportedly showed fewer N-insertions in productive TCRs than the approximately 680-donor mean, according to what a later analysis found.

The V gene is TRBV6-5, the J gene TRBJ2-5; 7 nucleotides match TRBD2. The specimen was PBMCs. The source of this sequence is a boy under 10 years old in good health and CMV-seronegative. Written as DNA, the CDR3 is TGTGCCAGCAGTTTGGCTAGCGGCCCCCCGGGAACAGAGCAGTACTTC. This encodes CASSLASGPPGTEQYF.